This entry lists 14 T cell receptor beta chains sequenced from one sample in a study of cytomegalovirus exposure and HLA in healthy donors. Primers for the PCR totalled 60 Vbeta and 13 Jbeta. The method was immunoSEQ multiplex PCR; TCRdb's version includes in-frame clones alone and lacks a portion of them. The sample carries around 61,000 clones, approximately 74% recorded once. Sequenced input: PBMCs. The receptors originated from a man aged 40-49 years in good health and CMV-seropositive.

This clone was seen more than once but under ten times. V is TRBV5-6 and J is TRBJ1-6, with D tentatively TRBD1 (5 bases). CDR3 length: 14 residues. Germline V gene sequence: CDR1 SGHDT, CDR2 YYEEEE. Between the trimmed V and J ends, which lost 2 bases and 7 bases, there was a span of 10 bases. The CDR3 DNA reads as TGTGCCAGCAGCTTTGGCAGGGTAAATTCACCCCTCCACTTT. Translating gives CASSFGRVNSPLHF.

This sequence joins TRBV7-2 and TRBJ2-5; D perhaps matches TRBD1 (6 bases). Trimming stripped 5 bases from V and 2 bases from J, with 12 bases between. Germline-derived CDR1 and CDR2 are SGHTA and FQGNSA. This CDR3 has 14 residues. This CDR3 is CASSTRTAQETQYF. The CDR3 bases are TGTGCCAGCAGCACCAGGACAGCTCAAGAGACCCAGTACTTC. The full variable domain, its missing parts supplied by reference TRBV7-2 and TRBJ2-5, is GAGVSQSPSNKVTEKGKDVELRCDPISGHTALYWYRQSLGQGLEFLIYFQGNSAPDKSGLPSDRFSAERTGGSVSTLTIQRTQQEDSAVYLCASSTRTAQETQYFGPGTRLLVL.

The gene calls are TRBV7-2 and TRBJ2-2, with D possibly being TRBD2 (6 bases). This CDR3 spans 15 amino acids. The ends were cut back, 5 bases at V and 2 bases at J, with 12 bases in the middle. The germline V gene encodes CDR1 SGHTA and CDR2 FQGNSA. CDR3 sequence: CASSPRAGNTGELFF. The CDR3 DNA reads TGTGCCAGCAGCCCCCGGGCGGGAAACACCGGGGAGCTGTTTTTT.

DNA of the CDR3: TGCGCCAGCAGCCAAGTCCCCGGGTCTAGCACAGATACGCAGTATTTT. This sequence encodes CASSQVPGSSTDTQYF. The gene calls are TRBV4-3 and TRBJ2-3, with D uncertain. The germline CDR1 and CDR2 sequences are LGHNA and YSLEER. The germline V and J ends were trimmed by 1 base and 0 bases, with 11 bases remaining between them. The CDR3 runs to 16 residues.

V usage is TRBV6-5 and J usage is TRBJ2-5; maybe TRBD1 (5 bases). With 7 bases removed from V and 4 bases from J, the gap between germline ends came to 19 bases. There are 15 residues in the CDR3. Germline V gene sequence: CDR1 MNHEY, CDR2 SVGAGI. The CDR3 is CASTLSWGGGETQYF. The DNA for the CDR3 is TGTGCCAGCACCCTCTCTTGGGGCGGCGGAGAGACCCAGTACTTC.

This chain uses TRBV9 with TRBJ2-7; TRBD2 aligns across 12 bases. The trim removed 4 bases at V and 1 base at J, leaving 15 bases unmatched. Germline CDR1 is SGDLS and CDR2 is YYNGEE. There are 19 residues in the CDR3. The CDR3 DNA reads as TGTGCCAGCAGCCGCACCCCCCGCGGACTAGCGGGACTTTCCTACGAGCAGTACTTC. Translating gives CASSRTPRGLAGLSYEQYF.

The chain combines TRBV11-2 with TRBJ1-1, with 7 nucleotides matching TRBD1. The trim removed 1 base at V and 5 bases at J, leaving 7 bases unmatched. The CDR3 sequence is 15 residues long. The V gene's germline CDR1 is SGHAT and CDR2 FQNNGV. CDR3 bases: TGTGCCAGCAGCTTAGCCGCAGGGGGTGTGACTGAAGCTTTCTTT. Translated: CASSLAAGGVTEAFF.

The V and J genes are TRBV7-9 and TRBJ2-2, with TRBD1 identical over 9 bases. This CDR3 comprises 14 residues. Germline V gives CDR1 SEHNR, CDR2 FQNEAQ (reference sequence). The ends lost 8 bases at V and 6 bases at J; junction bases unmatched: 7. CDR3 sequence reads: CASGGQGQAGELFF. Here the CDR3 DNA reads TGTGCCAGCGGGGGACAGGGACAAGCCGGGGAGCTGTTTTTT. Together with reference TRBV7-9 and TRBJ2-2, the CDR3 gives the full variable domain: DTGVSQNPRHKITKRGQNVTFRCDPISEHNRLYWYRQTLGQGPEFLTYFQNEAQLEKSRLLSDRFSAERPKGSFSTLEIQRTEQGDSAMYLCASGGQGQAGELFFGEGSRLTVL.

In its sample, this clone was seen a few times. The rearrangement links TRBV4-3 to TRBJ1-4, with D perhaps matching TRBD1 (5 bases). CDR1 LGHNA and CDR2 YSLEER come from the germline V gene. Trimming removed 5 bases at V and 4 bases at J, with 17 bases between. The CDR3 is 16 amino acids. CDR3 sequence reads: CASSSYLQDNNEKLFF. CDR3 sequence (DNA): TGCGCCAGCAGCTCATATCTCCAGGACAATAATGAAAAACTGTTTTTT.

This chain links TRBV7-9 with TRBJ2-5; 9 nucleotides align to TRBD2. The DNA matches TRBJ2-7 better at its end, which makes the J call doubtful. CDR1 and CDR2 (germline): SEHNR, FQNEAQ (reference sequence). CDR3 length: 14 amino acids. The CDR3 spells CASSRDSGSSEQYF. For the CDR3, the DNA is TGTGCCAGCAGCCGAGATAGCGGGAGTAGCGAGCAGTACTTC.

The V and J genes are TRBV5-1 and TRBJ1-2; 8 positions agree with TRBD1. Germline CDR1 and CDR2: SGHRS and YFSETQ. CDR3 size: 14 residues. Trimming removed 4 bases from V and 4 bases from J; junction bases left unmatched: 6. Written as DNA, the CDR3 is TGCGCCAGCAGCATCCAGGGGGCAGCCTATGGCTACACCTTC. Residues: CASSIQGAAYGYTF.

The CDR3 sequence: CASSSRGSTSSYNEQFF. For the CDR3, the DNA is TGCGCCAGCAGCTCTCGGGGGTCGACTAGCTCCTACAATGAGCAGTTCTTC. V is TRBV4-1 and J is TRBJ2-1; maybe TRBD2 (6 bases). Germline lookup yields CDR1 MGHRA and CDR2 YSYEKL. This CDR3 has 17 residues. The V and J ends lost 5 bases and 0 bases respectively, with 17 bases between them.

The chain has TRBV11-3 and TRBJ1-2; perhaps TRBD1 as D (5 bases). The CDR3 has 12 amino acids. The V and J ends lost 5 bases and 5 bases respectively, with 9 bases between them. Per the germline V gene, CDR1 is SGHNT and CDR2 is YENEEA. The CDR3 region is CASSQQGYGYTF. Written as DNA, the CDR3 is TGTGCCAGCAGCCAGCAGGGATATGGCTACACCTTC. The full variable domain, its missing parts supplied by reference TRBV11-3 and TRBJ1-2, is EAGVVQSPRYKIIEKKQPVAFWCNPISGHNTLYWYLQNLGQGPELLIRYENEEAVDDSQLPKDRFSAERLKGVDSTLKIQPAELGDSAVYLCASSQQGYGYTFGSGTRLTVV.

The chain is built from TRBV30 and TRBJ1-4, with unresolved D. Trimming left V 0 bases short and J 5 bases short, with 13 bases between. The germline V gene encodes CDR1 GTSNPN and CDR2 SVGIG (reference sequence). This CDR3 has 15 residues. CDR3 sequence reads: CAWSVRVRLNEKLFF. CDR3 nucleotide sequence: TGTGCCTGGAGTGTACGAGTCAGACTCAATGAAAAACTGTTTTTT.